The 30 T cell receptor beta chains below were found in one sample sequenced in a study of beta chain features in type 1 diabetes. The investigators reverse transcribed all of the isolated RNA, so they sequenced expressed TCRB transcripts. Method: immunoSEQ multiplex PCR; TCRdb's copy keeps in-frame clones and lacks some. The sample has 60,000 to 75,000 clones; roughly 49% are singletons. Regarding the study as a whole: Researchers report that Type 1 diabetes patients had moderately but significantly shorter TCRB CDR3s across all four CD4+ subsets.

Their target antigens are unknown. Sequenced input: central memory CD4+ T cells from blood. Source of these receptors: a man aged 25 to 45 with type 1 diabetes.

V is TRBV10-3 and J is TRBJ1-1; 7 nucleotides line up with TRBD1. V lost 11 bases and J lost 4; bases outside the gene matches: 10. Germline V lookup: CDR1 ENHRY, CDR2 SYGVKD. This CDR3 comprises 13 residues. This CDR3 reads CAGKSSGGTEAFF. DNA of the CDR3: TGTGCCGGCAAAAGTTCAGGGGGCACTGAAGCTTTCTTT.

V is TRBV29-1 and J is TRBJ2-3; no clear D. Germline V gene lookup returns CDR1 SQVTM and CDR2 ANQGSEA. The CDR3 contains 14 residues. The ends were cut back, 0 bases at V and 3 bases at J, with 10 bases in the middle. CDR3 residues: CSVEDITETDTQYF. CDR3 DNA sequence: TGCAGCGTTGAAGACATCACTGAAACAGATACGCAGTATTTT.

This clone was seen only a few times. The chain employs TRBV5-1 and TRBJ2-5; 7 positions agree with TRBD2. V was pared by 4 bases and J by 1 base, with 10 bases of the junction left unmatched. Germline CDR1 SGHRS, CDR2 YFSETQ. This CDR3 is built from 16 residues. CDR3 sequence reads: CASSRSGASPQETQYF. In DNA form, the CDR3 reads TGCGCCAGCAGCCGGAGCGGGGCCTCCCCCCAAGAGACCCAGTACTTC.

This rearrangement joins TRBV29-1 to TRBJ1-2, with 7 bases identical to TRBD1. The V gene's germline CDR1 is SQVTM and CDR2 ANQGSEA. Unmatched junction bases numbered 5, after V lost 6 bases and J lost 4 bases. The CDR3 sequence is 12 residues long. CDR3 region: CSVATGTYGYTF. The CDR3 DNA sequence: TGCAGCGTCGCGACAGGGACCTATGGCTACACCTTC.

In this sample, this clone turned up a few times. The chain combines TRBV6-1 with TRBJ1-2, with a weak D call TRBD1 (5 bases). Germline V lookup: CDR1 MNHNS, CDR2 SASEGT. Trimming left V 2 bases short and J 4 bases short, with 14 bases between. The CDR3 covers 15 residues. The CDR3 sequence: CASSESRGVLYGYTF. DNA of the CDR3: TGTGCCAGCAGTGAATCTAGGGGTGTGCTCTATGGCTACACCTTC.

This clone was picked up a small number of times. This chain uses TRBV18 with TRBJ2-7, with 7 bases aligning to TRBD1. V lost 1 base to trimming and J lost 0 bases; unmatched junction nucleotides: 3. Germline CDR1 KGHSH, CDR2 LQKENI. The CDR3 loop spans 15 amino acids. For the CDR3, the DNA is TGTGCCAGCTCACCACAGGGGGACAGCTCCTACGAGCAGTACTTC. It codes for CASSPQGDSSYEQYF.

A single count supports this clone. For the CDR3, the DNA is TGTGCCAGCAGTACCAGGGACTCTGGAAACACCATATATTTT. It yields the protein CASSTRDSGNTIYF. The V and J genes are TRBV27 and TRBJ1-3; possible D gene TRBD1, 5 bases. Germline V gene data show CDR1 as MNHEY and CDR2 as SMNVEV (reference sequence). Trimming removed 5 bases at V and 0 bases at J, with 8 bases between. The CDR3 is 14 residues long.

The chain joins TRBV14 to TRBJ2-3; a weak D match, TRBD2 (6 bases). Germline V gives CDR1 SGHDN, CDR2 FVKESK. Trimming left V 1 base short and J 6 bases short, with 23 bases between. The CDR3 is made up of 18 amino acids. The CDR3 reads CASSQGGTGRARADTQYF. CDR3 DNA: TGTGCCAGCAGCCAAGGGGGGACTGGAAGAGCTCGAGCGGATACGCAGTATTTT.

The chain uses TRBV28 and TRBJ1-3, with 8 nucleotides matching TRBD1. The germline gives CDR1 MDHEN, CDR2 SYDVKM. J lost 8 bases, V lost 4 bases, and 7 bases had no gene match. There are 14 residues in the CDR3. The CDR3 bases are TGTGCCAGCAGTTCTCCGGACAGGGTAGACACCATATATTTT. It encodes CASSSPDRVDTIYF.

This chain uses TRBV28 with TRBJ1-5, with D possibly being TRBD1 (6 bases). V was pared by 5 bases and J by 0 bases, with 8 bases between. Looked up from germline, CDR1 is MDHEN and CDR2 is SYDVKM. The CDR3 has 14 amino acids. CDR3 sequence: CASSRTVSNQPQHF. CDR3 nucleotide sequence: TGTGCCAGCAGTCGGACAGTTAGCAATCAGCCCCAGCATTTT.

The rearrangement links TRBV7-2 to TRBJ2-5, with 8 bases identical to TRBD2. The J segment lost 5 bases and the V segment lost 5 bases, leaving 4 bases of the junction unmatched. This CDR3 contains 13 residues. CDR1 and CDR2 (germline): SGHTA, FQGNSA. The CDR3 DNA is TGTGCCAGCAGCCGCGGGGGGCGGGAGACCCAGTACTTC. It yields the protein CASSRGGRETQYF.

V gene TRBV7-9 combines with J gene TRBJ1-6; D is possibly TRBD1 (6 bases). Deletions cut 4 bases from V and 7 bases from J, with 11 bases between. Germline CDR1 is SEHNR and CDR2 is FQNEAQ (reference sequence). This CDR3 is built from 14 residues. The CDR3 reads CASSSQGPNSPLHF. In DNA form, the CDR3 reads TGTGCCAGCAGCTCACAGGGCCCGAATTCACCCCTCCACTTT.

A remark on this clone: The sample contains more than one DNA sequence encoding this CDR3. This rearrangement joins TRBV5-1 to TRBJ2-1, with TRBD2 as a possible D gene (6 bases). Per the germline V gene, CDR1 is SGHRS and CDR2 is YFSETQ. Trimming cost V 0 bases and J 8 bases, with 9 bases left between them. This CDR3 has 13 amino acids. This CDR3 reads CASSLDGRDEQFF. CDR3 DNA: TGCGCCAGCAGCTTGGACGGGAGAGATGAGCAGTTCTTC.

The chain recombines TRBV7-2 with TRBJ2-1; perhaps TRBD1 as D (5 bases). With 5 bases removed from V and 9 bases from J, the gap between germline ends came to 11 bases. Germline V gene sequence: CDR1 SGHTA, CDR2 FQGNSA. This CDR3 is built from 12 residues. In nucleotides, the CDR3 is TGTGCCAGCAGCAGGACATACGGTGAGCAGTTCTTC. Protein product: CASSRTYGEQFF.

This rearrangement joins TRBV7-9 to TRBJ1-3; TRBD1 matches at 9 bases. J was trimmed by 1 base and V by 5 bases; bases with no gene match: 6. Germline CDR1 SEHNR, CDR2 FQNEAQ (reference sequence). This CDR3 contains 16 residues. The CDR3 DNA follows: TGTGCCAGCAGCCCTTCGGGACAGGGTTCTGGAAACACCATATATTTT. Amino acid sequence: CASSPSGQGSGNTIYF.

This clone was found a few times. This chain links TRBV7-2 with TRBJ2-7; 7 positions agree with TRBD1. The junction had 6 bases not matched to a gene; V was cut back by 5 bases and J by 2 bases. Germline assignment: CDR1 SGHTA and CDR2 FQGNSA. The CDR3 extends over 14 amino acids. As DNA, the CDR3 is TGTGCCAGCAGCCTGACGACAGGGACCTACGAGCAGTACTTC. Encoded protein: CASSLTTGTYEQYF.

The chain uses TRBV11-2 and TRBJ2-5, with a weak D call TRBD2 (5 bases). Germline values: CDR1 SGHAT, CDR2 FQNNGV. This CDR3 spans 13 amino acids. The V gene lost 0 bases and the J gene lost 8 bases, with 10 bases spanning the gap. The CDR3, as DNA: TGTGCCAGCAGCTTAGAAGCGGCGATAACCCAGTACTTC. Residues: CASSLEAAITQYF.

In this sample, this clone turned up once. The gene calls are TRBV7-9 and TRBJ2-2; a weak D match, TRBD1 (6 bases). V was pared by 5 bases and J by 5 bases, with 18 bases between. The germline V gene encodes CDR1 SEHNR and CDR2 FQNEAQ (reference sequence). CDR3 size: 16 residues. The CDR3 here is CASSPTPGVRTGELFF. For the CDR3, the DNA is TGTGCCAGCAGCCCTACTCCAGGGGTGAGGACCGGGGAGCTGTTTTTT.

This clone appeared a few times. The chain has TRBV6-5 and TRBJ1-1; 7 bases are shared with TRBD1. Germline lookup yields CDR1 MNHEY and CDR2 SVGAGI. V was pared by 5 bases and J by 11 bases, with 8 bases of the junction left unmatched. The CDR3 extends over 12 amino acids. As DNA, the CDR3 is TGTGCCAGCAGTGGTCCCAGGGGGAACGCTTTCTTT. Translation: CASSGPRGNAFF.

The genes are TRBV29-1 and TRBJ1-4; 7 bases are a match to TRBD1. The CDR3 length is 15 residues. V dropped 4 bases and J dropped 0; count of bases not matched to a gene: 5. Germline values: CDR1 SQVTM, CDR2 ANQGSEA. The CDR3 region has the DNA TGCAGCGTTGGGGGGACAGCCGCAACTAATGAAAAACTGTTTTTT. Amino acids: CSVGGTAATNEKLFF.

The chain employs TRBV6-1 and TRBJ1-2; TRBD1 agrees at 8 bases. This CDR3 region has 14 residues. V lost 5 bases and J lost 8; bases outside the gene matches: 10. Germline CDR1 MNHNS, CDR2 SASEGT. CDR3 sequence reads: CASSTRDRTLGYTF. The CDR3 DNA sequence: TGTGCCAGCAGTACCCGGGACAGGACTTTGGGCTACACCTTC.

Remarks on this clone: The junction and the germline gene differ at one end; a read error may be behind it. The chain links TRBV10-3 to TRBJ2-5, with TRBD1 as a possible D gene (5 bases). CDR1 and CDR2 from the germline V gene are ENHRY and SYGVKD. The CDR3 sequence is 14 residues long. The CDR3 nucleotides read TGTGCCATCGGACAAGTCCTGGGCCAAGGGACCCAGTACTTC. Its translation: CAIGQVLGQGTQYF.

This clone was seen a handful of times. The CDR3 reads CASSPDRFYGYTF. The CDR3 coding sequence is TGTGCCAGCAGTCCGGACAGGTTCTATGGCTACACCTTC. This sequence joins TRBV16 and TRBJ1-2; 7 bases match TRBD1. Germline V CDR1 and CDR2: KGHSY, FQNENV. With 6 bases clipped from V and 4 bases from J, the junction kept 5 bases outside the gene matches. The length of the CDR3 is 13 residues.

The table lists this clone with a few counts. The rearrangement joins TRBV7-9 to TRBJ2-3; 7 nucleotides agree with TRBD2. With V trimmed by 0 bases and J by 4 bases, 4 bases remained unmatched. Germline CDR1 and CDR2: SEHNR and FQNEAQ (reference sequence). CDR3 size: 15 residues. The CDR3 DNA is TGTGCCAGCAGCTTAGCCACAGCGGGGCCAGATACGCAGTATTTT. Translating gives CASSLATAGPDTQYF.

The V gene is TRBV10-2, the J gene TRBJ2-7; 7 bases are a match to TRBD1. Germline V gene sequence: CDR1 WSHSY, CDR2 SAAADI. The CDR3 sequence is 15 residues long. J gave up 4 bases and V 11 bases, and 17 bases lay outside the gene matches. The DNA for the CDR3 is TGCGCCGCCTCACTTTCCGGGACAGAAAAATACGAGCAGTACTTC. It is translated as CAASLSGTEKYEQYF.

The chain combines TRBV4-1 with TRBJ2-1, with 14 bases identical to TRBD2. Germline V gene sequence: CDR1 MGHRA, CDR2 YSYEKL. The junction had 3 bases not matched to a gene; V was cut back by 1 base and J by 7 bases. This CDR3 comprises 16 residues. The CDR3 coding sequence is TGCGCCAGCAGCCAAGTTAGGACTAGCGGGGGGAATGAGCAGTTCTTC. Residues: CASSQVRTSGGNEQFF.

The chain joins TRBV7-9 to TRBJ2-7; 7 bases agree with TRBD2. V lost 7 bases and J lost 3; bases outside the gene matches: 6. Germline V gene lookup returns CDR1 SEHNR and CDR2 FQNEAQ (reference sequence). The CDR3 has 13 residues. The CDR3 DNA is TGTGCCAGCACCCAATGGGGGGGCTACGAGCAGTACTTC. It codes for CASTQWGGYEQYF.

This chain connects TRBV7-2 to TRBJ2-3; 8 bases are a match to TRBD2. CDR1 and CDR2 (germline): SGHTA, FQGNSA. V trimming: 6 bases; J trimming: 1 base; junction bases outside the gene matches: 6. The CDR3 contains 15 residues. This CDR3 is CASREGLGGTDTQYF. As DNA, the CDR3 is TGTGCCAGCAGGGAGGGACTAGGTGGCACAGATACGCAGTATTTT.

The chain combines TRBV5-1 with TRBJ2-7, with D possibly being TRBD1 (6 bases). The germline gives CDR1 SGHRS, CDR2 YFSETQ. V was clipped by 4 bases and J by 4 bases, with 9 bases between them. This CDR3 has 12 residues. This CDR3 is CASSQDRYEQYF. In DNA form, the CDR3 reads TGCGCCAGCAGCCAAGACAGGTACGAGCAGTACTTC.

This sequence joins TRBV30 and TRBJ1-1; a possible D gene is TRBD1 (5 bases). V lost 3 bases, J lost 1 base, and 15 bases lay in between. This CDR3 contains 15 residues. CDR1 and CDR2 from the germline V gene are GTSNPN and SVGIG (reference sequence). The CDR3 DNA follows: TGTGCCTGGAGGAGGAAAAACAGGAAGAACACTGAAGCTTTCTTT. Translation: CAWRRKNRKNTEAFF.